The 25 T cell receptor beta chains given below trace back to one sample, sequenced in a study of blood T cell repertoires in COVID-19. Assay used: immunoSEQ multiplex PCR; TCRdb lists only in-frame clones, some missing. The sample shows 200,000 or so clones, about 80% of them seen only once. The sample was PBMCs or T cells enriched from blood (not recorded which). These receptors were obtained from a man aged 40-49 years who had recovered from COVID-19.

This clone was detected only a few times. The rearrangement uses TRBV28 and TRBJ1-1, with D perhaps matching TRBD1 (5 bases). Germline CDR1 and CDR2: MDHEN and SYDVKM. The CDR3 is 17 amino acids. The germline V and J ends were trimmed by 6 bases and 7 bases, with 27 bases remaining between them. The CDR3 here is CASSDGWGGIRRGEAFF. CDR3 coding DNA: TGTGCCAGCAGCGACGGGTGGGGCGGCATACGGAGGGGTGAAGCTTTCTTT.

This CDR3 is CATSEPETGKPQHF. DNA of the CDR3: TGTGCCACCAGTGAGCCCGAGACAGGGAAGCCCCAGCATTTT. V and J are TRBV24-1 and TRBJ1-5; 7 positions match TRBD1. There are 14 residues in the CDR3. J gave up 8 bases and V 4 bases, and 7 bases lay outside the gene matches. CDR1 and CDR2 (germline): KGHDR, SFDVKD.

This clone was seen more than once but under ten times. This rearrangement joins TRBV2 to TRBJ1-2; D unresolved. V lost 0 bases to trimming and J lost 8 bases, with 10 bases between them. The CDR3 length is 13 residues. Germline lookup yields CDR1 SNHLY and CDR2 FYNNEI. The CDR3 spells CASSEATGGGYTF. CDR3 in DNA: TGTGCCAGCAGTGAAGCAACGGGTGGGGGCTACACCTTC.

In DNA form, the CDR3 reads TGTGCCAGTAGTATAGAACAGGGTGTGAACACTGAAGCTTTCTTT. Translated, it gives CASSIEQGVNTEAFF. The rearrangement joins TRBV19 to TRBJ1-1, with D perhaps TRBD1 (6 bases). Trimming left V 0 bases short and J 0 bases short, with 8 bases between. CDR1 is LNHDA and CDR2 is SQIVND in the germline V gene (reference sequence). This CDR3 comprises 15 residues.

The chain links TRBV5-1 to TRBJ1-6; TRBD1 agrees at 9 bases. Losses at the gene ends were 3 bases for V and 4 bases for J; bases not matched to a gene: 8. CDR1 SGHRS and CDR2 YFSETQ come from the germline V gene. This CDR3 is built from 17 residues. As DNA, the CDR3 is TGCGCCAGCAGCTATACCGGGACAGGGACGTATAATTCACCCCTCCACTTT. Translated, it gives CASSYTGTGTYNSPLHF.

This clone was picked up a small number of times. The chain recombines TRBV5-5 with TRBJ1-6; TRBD1 is a possible D gene (5 bases). CDR3 size: 14 residues. V shed 0 bases and J shed 10 bases, with 11 bases lying between them. CDR1 is SGHKS, CDR2 YYEKEE, per germline (reference sequence). CDR3 in DNA: TGTGCCAGCAGCTTGGTAGGGGTCGGGTCACCCCTCCACTTT. It encodes CASSLVGVGSPLHF.

The rearrangement links TRBV19 to TRBJ1-3, with TRBD1 as a possible D gene (6 bases). Germline assignment: CDR1 LNHDA and CDR2 SQIVND (reference sequence). V lost 3 bases and J 2 bases, leaving 8 bases between the germline ends. CDR3 length: 14 amino acids. CDR3 in DNA: TGTGCCAGTAGTATCCGACAGGCTGGAAACACCATATATTTT. Protein sequence: CASSIRQAGNTIYF.

The chain combines TRBV21-1 with TRBJ2-4; the D segment call TRBD2 is taken from the table without a DNA check. TRBV21-1 constitutes a pseudogene. The CDR3 loop spans 14 amino acids. The CDR3 DNA reads as TGTGCCAGCACGATATGGAGGGCCAAAAACATTCAGTACTTC. Its protein product is CASTIWRAKNIQYF.

The CDR3 loop is CASSLRGGASNQPQHF. For the CDR3, the DNA is TGCGCCAGCAGCTTGAGAGGGGGGGCGAGCAATCAGCCCCAGCATTTT. V and J are TRBV5-1 and TRBJ1-5; D may be TRBD1 (6 bases). Germline V gene data show CDR1 as SGHRS and CDR2 as YFSETQ. Trimming shortened V by 1 base and J by 1 base, and 12 bases separated the two germline ends. The CDR3 consists of 16 residues.

J is TRBJ1-2 and V is TRBV7-9; TRBD1 is a possible D gene (5 bases). The CDR3 has 14 amino acids. Germline assignment: CDR1 SEHNR and CDR2 FQNEAQ (reference sequence). The V gene lost 5 bases and the J gene lost 5 bases, with 15 bases spanning the gap. The CDR3 nucleotides read TGTGCCAGCAGCGATTTGGCCGGGGGGTATGGCTACACCTTC. Its protein is CASSDLAGGYGYTF. Full variable domain (outside the CDR3, taken from reference TRBV7-9 and TRBJ1-2): DTGVSQNPRHKITKRGQNVTFRCDPISEHNRLYWYRQTLGQGPEFLTYFQNEAQLEKSRLLSDRFSAERPKGSFSTLEIQRTEQGDSAMYLCASSDLAGGYGYTFGSGTRLTVV.

The chain recombines TRBV18 with TRBJ1-2, with D perhaps TRBD1 (5 bases). Germline CDR1 is KGHSH and CDR2 is LQKENI. The CDR3 is 14 residues long. V lost 2 bases and J lost 13, with 20 bases in between. CDR3 sequence: CASSPSGHRPTCTF. DNA of the CDR3: TGTGCCAGCTCACCATCCGGACACCGGCCCACCTGCACCTTC.

The gene calls are TRBV5-3 and TRBJ2-2; D may be TRBD1 (6 bases). TRBV5-3 is an ORF; its function is uncertain. The CDR3 totals 18 residues. V lost 0 bases, J lost 5 bases, and 20 bases lay in between. CDR3 loop: CARSLVSCQGSRTGELFF. In DNA form, the CDR3 reads TGTGCCAGAAGCTTGGTTTCTTGTCAGGGGAGTAGGACCGGGGAGCTGTTTTTT.

The chain combines TRBV6-2 or TRBV6-3 with TRBJ2-7; 7 positions agree with TRBD2. CDR3 length equals 15 residues. CDR1 and CDR2 from the germline V gene are MNHEY and SVGEGT. J was trimmed by 0 bases and V by 0 bases; bases with no gene match: 2. CDR3 loop: CASSYSGGSSYEQYF. The DNA for the CDR3 is TGTGCCAGCAGTTACTCGGGAGGGAGCTCCTACGAGCAGTACTTC.

The J gene is TRBJ2-1, the V gene TRBV7-9; D ambiguous. Germline CDR1 and CDR2: SEHNR and FQNEAQ (reference sequence). CDR3 length equals 13 residues. V gave up 3 bases and J gave up 5 bases, with 8 bases separating them. This CDR3 reads CASSFQENNEQFF. The CDR3 DNA is TGTGCCAGCAGCTTTCAGGAAAACAATGAGCAGTTCTTC. Drawing the rest from reference TRBV7-9 and TRBJ2-1, the complete variable domain is DTGVSQNPRHKITKRGQNVTFRCDPISEHNRLYWYRQTLGQGPEFLTYFQNEAQLEKSRLLSDRFSAERPKGSFSTLEIQRTEQGDSAMYLCASSFQENNEQFFGPGTRLTVL.

The chain joins TRBV4-2 to TRBJ1-1; tentatively, D is TRBD1 (6 bases). Germline CDR1 is LGHNA and CDR2 is YNFKEQ. Trimming left V 3 bases short and J 1 base short, with 9 bases between. This CDR3 comprises 14 residues. CDR3 bases: TGTGCCAGCAGCCAGACGACAGGGAACACTGAAGCTTTCTTT. Its translation is CASSQTTGNTEAFF.

The V gene is TRBV7-9, the J gene TRBJ1-3, with no clear D. Germline values: CDR1 SEHNR, CDR2 FQNEAQ (reference sequence). The V gene lost 5 bases and the J gene lost 8 bases, with 10 bases spanning the gap. The length of the CDR3 is 12 residues. The CDR3 spells CASSPSPYTIYF. For the CDR3, the DNA is TGTGCCAGCAGCCCCTCTCCGTACACCATATATTTT.

This sequence joins TRBV6-5 and TRBJ1-2; perhaps TRBD1 as D (6 bases). Germline values: CDR1 MNHEY, CDR2 SVGAGI. CDR3 size: 13 residues. The V end was cut by 7 bases, the J end by 1 base, with 10 bases between. CDR3 coding DNA: TGTGCCAGCATCGTGGACAGTAACTATGGCTACACCTTC. Its translation: CASIVDSNYGYTF.

The V gene is TRBV5-1, the J gene TRBJ2-7; 7 bases fit TRBD1. This CDR3 has 15 amino acids. Germline values: CDR1 SGHRS, CDR2 YFSETQ. V lost 6 bases and J lost 3; bases outside the gene matches: 12. The CDR3 loop reads CASNASPGQHYEQYF. The CDR3 DNA sequence: TGCGCCAGCAACGCCTCTCCGGGACAGCACTACGAGCAGTACTTC.

The chain recombines TRBV2 with TRBJ1-2; 10 bases match TRBD1. The CDR3 runs to 17 residues. Germline V gives CDR1 SNHLY, CDR2 FYNNEI. V shed 0 bases, J shed 4 bases, and the junction held 8 bases outside the gene matches. This chain's CDR3 is CASSEAMGQGSLYGYTF. DNA of the CDR3: TGTGCCAGCAGTGAAGCAATGGGACAGGGGTCCCTCTATGGCTACACCTTC. The full variable domain, rest sourced from reference TRBV2 and TRBJ1-2, is EPEVTQTPSHQVTQMGQEVILRCVPISNHLYFYWYRQILGQKVEFLVSFYNNEISEKSEIFDDQFSVERPDGSNFTLKIRSTKLEDSAMYFCASSEAMGQGSLYGYTFGSGTRLTVV.

The gene calls are TRBV6-1 and TRBJ2-2; weak D call: TRBD2 (6 bases). Germline-derived CDR1 and CDR2 are MNHNS and SASEGT. The V and J ends lost 2 bases and 7 bases respectively, with 17 bases between them. CDR3 length: 16 residues. CDR3 sequence (DNA): TGTGCCAGCAGTGAATTGCGGGGAGCCTTCTACGGGGAGCTGTTTTTT. This gives the protein CASSELRGAFYGELFF.

The rearrangement links TRBV7-6 to TRBJ2-7; TRBD1 aligns across 7 bases. Germline CDR1 and CDR2: SGHVS and FNYEAQ. This CDR3 contains 13 residues. J gave up 0 bases and V 8 bases, and 4 bases lay outside the gene matches. The CDR3 DNA reads as TGTGCCAGCGGAGACAGGGTCTCCTACGAGCAGTACTTC. Translation gives CASGDRVSYEQYF.

Only one count was recorded for this clone. V and J are TRBV28 and TRBJ1-5, with a weak D call TRBD1 (5 bases). Per germline, CDR1 MDHEN and CDR2 SYDVKM. The V and J ends lost 4 bases and 6 bases respectively, with 10 bases between them. The CDR3 consists of 13 residues. For the CDR3, the DNA is TGTGCCAGCAGTTCCGGGGGTAGTCAGCCCCAGCATTTT. This translates into CASSSGGSQPQHF.

The chain combines TRBV28 with TRBJ1-1, with D hard to call. The CDR3 has 12 residues. Germline V CDR1 and CDR2: MDHEN, SYDVKM. V was cut by 7 bases and J by 1 base, with 7 bases left in between. The CDR3 loop is CASKRGNTEAFF. The DNA for the CDR3 is TGTGCCAGCAAGCGGGGGAACACTGAAGCTTTCTTT.

This chain uses TRBV4-2 with TRBJ1-4; 9 positions agree with TRBD1. Trimming cost V 1 base and J 8 bases; bases outside gene matches: 8. The length of the CDR3 is 16 residues. Germline V gene sequence: CDR1 LGHNA, CDR2 YNFKEQ. The CDR3 nucleotides read TGTGCCAGCAGCCAAGCTAGGGGACAGGGCCGGGAAAAACTGTTTTTT. As protein: CASSQARGQGREKLFF.

The J gene is TRBJ1-2, the V gene TRBV9; no reliable D call. CDR3 length: 14 amino acids. The V and J ends lost 0 bases and 0 bases respectively, with 6 bases between them. The V gene's germline CDR1 is SGDLS and CDR2 YYNGEE. The CDR3 DNA follows: TGTGCCAGCAGCGTAGGGAGTCCTAACTATGGCTACACCTTC. Protein product: CASSVGSPNYGYTF.